This T cell receptor beta chain was recorded in a study of response to subunit inactivated influenza vaccine. Study-wide results and caveats: Authors suggested that a seasonal influenza vaccination recruits few new T cells each time.

TCRdb called the RT-PCR reads again in MiXCR, with one record for every CDR3 protein. The data show around 490,000 distinct CDR3 sequences, around 8% seen once. With respect to this clonotype: Its antigen is as yet unknown.

This sequence was found in a man between 50 and 70 years old who received an inactivated influenza vaccine. The sequences come from PBMCs from blood, collected less than 25 months after vaccination.

The CDR3 DNA reads TGCAGTGCTAGAGTCCCGGGACTAGCGGGAGTGGCCTTGTCCTACAATGAGCAGTTCTTC. Translated, it gives CSARVPGLAGVALSYNEQFF. The chain is built from TRBV20-1 and TRBJ2-1, with 14 bases lining up with TRBD2. CDR1 is DFQATT, CDR2 SNEGSKA, per germline (reference sequence). Trimming took 1 base from V and 1 from J; bases not matched to a gene: 12. This CDR3 is 20 amino acids long.